The rows below give T cell receptor beta chains drawn from one sample of a study of blood T cell repertoires in COVID-19. Clones were sequenced by immunoSEQ multiplex PCR, and TCRdb holds only the in-frame ones, with some missing. The sample gives over 150,000 clones, 70% to 90% of which show up once; around 8.1% is in the top ten. The sequenced sample was peripheral blood. The receptors originated from a woman in her fifties or sixties with COVID-19, enrolled during active disease. CDR3s include the opening cysteine and the closing phenylalanine or tryptophan. A D gene is named only where the DNA matches it firmly. The size of a clone is reported for some rows only, either as once, few or many, or as a class for expanded clones.

D gene,J gene,V gene,clone size,CDR3 DNA,CDR3 protein
TRBD1,TRBJ1-2,TRBV5-8,NA,TGTGCCAGCAGCTCCGCCGGGACAGGGACCTATGGCTACACCTTC,CASSSAGTGTYGYTF
NA,TRBJ2-1,TRBV4-1,NA,TGCGCCAGCAGCCGAGGGGGCAATGAGCAGTTCTTC,CASSRGGNEQFF
NA,TRBJ2-7,TRBV12-5,NA,TGTGCTAGTGGCCCCTCCGGGACTTCGTCCTACGAGCAGTACTTC,CASGPSGTSSYEQYF
TRBD1,TRBJ1-2,TRBV15,NA,TGTGCCACCAGCTCTGACAGGGGGCGCTATGGCTACACCTTC,CATSSDRGRYGYTF
TRBD1,TRBJ2-5,TRBV5-1,NA,TGCGCCAGCAGCTGGTGGTTGGCAGGGGGAGAGACCCAGTACTTC,CASSWWLAGGETQYF
NA,TRBJ1-1,TRBV12-3/TRBV12-4,NA,TGTGCCAGCAGTTTCAGGGGGAACACTGAAGCTTTCTTT,CASSFRGNTEAFF
TRBD1,TRBJ1-4,TRBV2,NA,TGTGCCAGCAAAAGACTCCAGGGGGGTGAAAAACTGTTTTTT,CASKRLQGGEKLFF
TRBD1,TRBJ2-7,TRBV18,NA,TGTGCCAGCTCACCAATGGGACAGGGATCCTACGAGCAGTACTTC,CASSPMGQGSYEQYF
NA,TRBJ2-1,TRBV18,NA,TGTGCCAGCTCACCCAGAGGGAGCCGCCCTACTAATTACAATGAGCAGTTCTTC,CASSPRGSRPTNYNEQFF
NA,TRBJ1-6,TRBV11-2,NA,TGTGCCAGCAGCTTGGGCCAACCGATATCACCCCTCCACTTT,CASSLGQPISPLHF
TRBD1,TRBJ1-2,TRBV12-3/TRBV12-4,NA,TGTGCCAGCAGGCCGGGACAGCTGGGCTACACCTTC,CASRPGQLGYTF
TRBD1,TRBJ1-1,TRBV6-4,once,TGTGCCAGCAGGGAAAGGACAGGGTGGAACACTGAAGCTTTCTTT,CASRERTGWNTEAFF
TRBD1,TRBJ1-5,TRBV5-1,NA,TGCGCCAGCAGCCTACAGGGGGGGCATCAGCCCCAGCATTTT,CASSLQGGHQPQHF
NA,TRBJ1-2,TRBV5-1,NA,TGCGCCAGCAGCTTGGGATTCTCGAGGAGTGCCGATCGCCTTGGCTATGGCTACACCTTC,CASSLGFSRSADRLGYGYTF
TRBD2,TRBJ2-1,TRBV7-6,NA,TGTGCCAGCAGCAGCGGACTAGCGGTGAATGAGCAGTTCTTC,CASSSGLAVNEQFF
NA,TRBJ2-1,TRBV7-7,NA,TGTGCTAGCAGCTCCACGACGGGAGACAGCGAGCAGTTCTTC,CASSSTTGDSEQFF
NA,TRBJ1-1,TRBV7-3,once,TGTGCCAGCAGCTTAGACCGCGGGAACACTGAAGCTTTCTTT,CASSLDRGNTEAFF
TRBD2,TRBJ2-1,TRBV24-1,few,TGTGCCACCAGTGACCTAGCGGGGGGGCATTACAATGAGCAGTTCTTC,CATSDLAGGHYNEQFF
TRBD2,TRBJ2-1,TRBV7-3,NA,TGTGCCAGCAGCCTGGGAGCGGGAGGAGGCGTTGAGCAGTTCTTC,CASSLGAGGGVEQFF
NA,TRBJ1-3,TRBV2,NA,TGTGCCAGCAGTGAGTGGGGGGGTTCTGGAAACACCATATATTTT,CASSEWGGSGNTIYF
NA,TRBJ1-6,TRBV7-3,NA,TGTGCCAGCAGCACAGGTGATTCACCCCTCCACTTT,CASSTGDSPLHF
NA,TRBJ2-3,TRBV6-4,NA,TGTGCCAGCAGTGACCCAGGCTCCACAGATACGCAGTATTTT,CASSDPGSTDTQYF
NA,TRBJ2-6,TRBV5-4,NA,TGTGCCAGCAGCTCTGTGGCCTCTGGGGCCAACGTCCTGACTTTC,CASSSVASGANVLTF
NA,TRBJ1-5,TRBV11-2,NA,TGTGCCAGCAGCTTAAGGAAAGGAGCCCCGACGCAGCATTTT,CASSLRKGAPTQHF
TRBD1,TRBJ1-1,TRBV18,NA,TGTGCCAGCTCGTCAGGGGGGAACACTGAAGCTTTCTTT,CASSSGGNTEAFF
TRBD2,TRBJ2-2,TRBV5-5,NA,TGTGCCAGCAGCCCCTTTGGACTAGCGGGAACCGGGGAGCTGTTTTTT,CASSPFGLAGTGELFF
TRBD1,TRBJ1-2,TRBV6-2/TRBV6-3,NA,TGTGCCAGCAGCCGTGGACAGGTCGGCCATGGCTACACCTTC,CASSRGQVGHGYTF
TRBD1,TRBJ1-2,TRBV6-6,NA,TGTGCCAGCAGTTTCCTCGGACAGGGGGGCTACTATGGCTACACCTTC,CASSFLGQGGYYGYTF
NA,TRBJ1-3,TRBV6-1,NA,TGTGCCAGCAGTGACTTTGACACCGGATACCTTGGAAACACCATATATTTT,CASSDFDTGYLGNTIYF
NA,TRBJ2-1,TRBV2,NA,TGTGCCAGCAGTGAAGGGGAGGTACAGGTCGGATTTGACGCGCTCTTC,CASSEGEVQVGFDALF
TRBD2,TRBJ2-1,TRBV18,NA,TGTGCCAGCTCAGACCTCCTCACTAGCGGGTCTCATGAGCAGTTCTTC,CASSDLLTSGSHEQFF
NA,TRBJ2-4,TRBV6-6,NA,TGTGCCAGCAGCAACTCACAGGGTACCAAAAACATTCAGTACTTC,CASSNSQGTKNIQYF
NA,TRBJ1-1,TRBV7-9,NA,TGTGCCAGCAGCCAAGCAAGGAACACTGAAGCTTTCTTT,CASSQARNTEAFF
NA,TRBJ1-3,TRBV9,NA,TGTGCCAGCAGCGATGCAGGGGACGGAAACACCATATATTTT,CASSDAGDGNTIYF
NA,TRBJ1-1,TRBV6-5,NA,TGTGCCAGCAACAAACAGGGATCCACTGAAGCTTTCTTT,CASNKQGSTEAFF
NA,TRBJ1-1,TRBV5-1,NA,TGCGCCAGCAGCTTGAACAGCGCGGGAGCCTATGAAGCTTTCTTT,CASSLNSAGAYEAFF
NA,TRBJ1-6,TRBV7-9,NA,TGTGCCAGCAGCCCCACTACAGGGCCCGGAGCCCTCCACTTT,CASSPTTGPGALHF
NA,TRBJ1-6,TRBV5-6,NA,TGTGCCAGCAGCTTCGGGAATTCACCCCTCCACTTT,CASSFGNSPLHF
TRBD1,TRBJ1-3,TRBV19,NA,TGTGCCAGTAGTTCTCCAGGGGGAAGATCTGGAAACACCATATATTTT,CASSSPGGRSGNTIYF
NA,TRBJ2-2,TRBV29-1,NA,TGCAGCGTTGGGACAGATGCCGGGGAGCTGTTTTTT,CSVGTDAGELFF
NA,TRBJ2-1,TRBV27,once,TGTGCCAGCAGCCGAAACTCCCCCAACTTCGGGAGCAGGTCCTACAATGAGCAGTTCTTC,CASSRNSPNFGSRSYNEQFF
NA,TRBJ2-3,TRBV5-4,NA,TGTGCCAGCAGCTTCGGGTCAGGGAACTCCCCAGATACGCAGTATTTT,CASSFGSGNSPDTQYF
TRBD1,TRBJ1-2,TRBV3-1/TRBV3-2,NA,TGTGCCAGCAGCCCCCAAGACAGGGTTGGGTATGGCTACACCTTC,CASSPQDRVGYGYTF
NA,TRBJ2-5,TRBV30,NA,TGTGCCTGGAGCCCACTAGGGGGGGCCCAAGAGACCCAGTACTTC,CAWSPLGGAQETQYF